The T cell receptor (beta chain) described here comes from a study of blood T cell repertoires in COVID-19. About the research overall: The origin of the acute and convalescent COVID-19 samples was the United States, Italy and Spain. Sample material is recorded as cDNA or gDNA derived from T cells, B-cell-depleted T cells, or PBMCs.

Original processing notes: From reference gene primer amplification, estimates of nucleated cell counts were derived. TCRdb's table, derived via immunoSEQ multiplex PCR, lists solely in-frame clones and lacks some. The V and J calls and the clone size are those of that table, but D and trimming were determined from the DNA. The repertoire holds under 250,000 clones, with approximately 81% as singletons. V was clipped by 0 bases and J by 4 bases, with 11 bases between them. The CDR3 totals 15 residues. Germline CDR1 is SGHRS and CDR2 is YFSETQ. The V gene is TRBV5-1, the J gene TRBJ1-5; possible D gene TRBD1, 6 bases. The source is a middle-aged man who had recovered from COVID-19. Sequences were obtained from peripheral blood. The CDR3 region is CASSLAGTSNQPQHF. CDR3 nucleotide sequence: TGCGCCAGCAGCTTGGCAGGGACATCTAATCAGCCCCAGCATTTT.